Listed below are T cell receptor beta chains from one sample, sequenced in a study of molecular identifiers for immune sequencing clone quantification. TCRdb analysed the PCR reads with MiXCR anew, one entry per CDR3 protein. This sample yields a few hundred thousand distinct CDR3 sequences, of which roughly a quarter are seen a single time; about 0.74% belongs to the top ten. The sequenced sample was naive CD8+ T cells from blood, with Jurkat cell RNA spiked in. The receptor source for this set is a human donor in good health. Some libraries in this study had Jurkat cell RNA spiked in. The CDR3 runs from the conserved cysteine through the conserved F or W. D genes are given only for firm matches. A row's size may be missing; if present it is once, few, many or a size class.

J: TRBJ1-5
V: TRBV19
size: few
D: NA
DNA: TGTGCCAGTAGTATTCAGGGGAGTCAGCCCCAGCATTTT
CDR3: CASSIQGSQPQHF

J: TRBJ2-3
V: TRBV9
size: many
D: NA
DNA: TGTGCCAGCAGCGTAGCTTCCTACTCAGATACGCAGTATTTT
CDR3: CASSVASYSDTQYF

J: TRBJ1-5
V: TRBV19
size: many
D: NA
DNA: TGTGCCAGTAGTAGTGCAGGTCGGGGCAATCAGCCCCAGCATTTT
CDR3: CASSSAGRGNQPQHF

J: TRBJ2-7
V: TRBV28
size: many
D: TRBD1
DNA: TGTGCCAGCAGTAACAGGGGTTATAACGAGCAGTACTTC
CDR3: CASSNRGYNEQYF

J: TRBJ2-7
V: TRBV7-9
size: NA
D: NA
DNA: TGTGCCAGCAGCCTGTCGACAGGTCAAATGCTCTACGAGCAGTACTTC
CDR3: CASSLSTGQMLYEQYF

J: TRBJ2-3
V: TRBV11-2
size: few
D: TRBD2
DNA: TGTGCCAGCAGCTTAGTGGGGATGGGCGGGAGTGCGCTCACAGATACGCAGTATTTT
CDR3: CASSLVGMGGSALTDTQYF

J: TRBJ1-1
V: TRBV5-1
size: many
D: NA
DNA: TGCGCCAGCAGCTTGGAGAAGACGAACACTGAAGCTTTCTTT
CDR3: CASSLEKTNTEAFF

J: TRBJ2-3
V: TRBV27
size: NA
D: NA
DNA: TGTGCCAGCAGTATTTTAACAGGGTACACAGATACGCTGTATTTT
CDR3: CASSILTGYTDTLYF

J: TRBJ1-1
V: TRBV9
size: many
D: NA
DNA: TGTGCCAGCAGCGTAGACGGACAGCCTCCAATGAACACTGAAGCTTTCTTT
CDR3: CASSVDGQPPMNTEAFF

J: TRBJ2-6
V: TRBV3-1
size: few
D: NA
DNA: TGTGCCAGCAGGGGGGACTTCTCTGGGGCCAACGTCCTGACTTTC
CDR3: CASRGDFSGANVLTF

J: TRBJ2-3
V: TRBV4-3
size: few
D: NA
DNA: TGCGCCAGCAGCCAGGATAGTTGGGATACGCAGTATTTT
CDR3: CASSQDSWDTQYF

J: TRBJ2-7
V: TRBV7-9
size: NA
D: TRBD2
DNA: TGTGCCAGCAGGAGGGAGGGAACCTACGAGCAGTACTTC
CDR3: CASRREGTYEQYF

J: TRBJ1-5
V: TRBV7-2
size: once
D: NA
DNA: TGTGCCAGCAGCTTACAGGGATGTCCCAATCAGCCCCAGCATTTT
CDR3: CASSLQGCPNQPQHF

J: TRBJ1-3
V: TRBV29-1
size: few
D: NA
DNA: TGCAGCGTTGAGCGCGGGACCCTCTCTGGAAACACCATATATTTT
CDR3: CSVERGTLSGNTIYF

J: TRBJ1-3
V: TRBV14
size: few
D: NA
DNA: TGTGCCAGCAGCCAGGGGACTGGAAACACCATATATTTT
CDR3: CASSQGTGNTIYF

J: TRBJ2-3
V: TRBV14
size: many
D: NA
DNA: TGTGCCAGCAGCCAAGAAGTGGGGCCCTACACAGATACGCAGTATTTT
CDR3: CASSQEVGPYTDTQYF

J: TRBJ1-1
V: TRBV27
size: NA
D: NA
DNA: TGTGCCAGCAGGTTATCGGCCCGGGCGGCTGAAGCTTTCTTT
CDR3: CASRLSARAAEAFF

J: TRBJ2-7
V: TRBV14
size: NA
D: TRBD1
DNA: TGTGCCAACAGCCAAGATGAGACAGGGTACTACGAGCAGTACTTC
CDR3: CANSQDETGYYEQYF

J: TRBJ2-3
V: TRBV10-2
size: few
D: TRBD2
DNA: TGCGCCAGCAGGCTAGCGGGGGGGGTGCTGGATACGCAGTATTTT
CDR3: CASRLAGGVLDTQYF

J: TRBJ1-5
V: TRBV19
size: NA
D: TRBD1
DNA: TGTGCCAGTAGTGAACAGGGGACCGGCAATCAGCCCCAGCATTTT
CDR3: CASSEQGTGNQPQHF

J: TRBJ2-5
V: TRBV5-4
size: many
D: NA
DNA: TGTGCCAGCAGCTATACAGGGATGGATGAGACCCAGTACTTC
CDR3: CASSYTGMDETQYF

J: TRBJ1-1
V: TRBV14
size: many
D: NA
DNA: TGTGCCAGCAGCCAAGATCAGGGATCCTGGGAGACTGAAGCTTTCTTT
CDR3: CASSQDQGSWETEAFF

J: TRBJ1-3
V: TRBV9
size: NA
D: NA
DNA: TGTGCCAGCAGCGTAGCCCTCTCTGGAAACACCGTATATTTT
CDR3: CASSVALSGNTVYF

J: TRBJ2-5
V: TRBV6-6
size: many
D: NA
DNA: TGTGCCAGCAGTTACGGGGACATAGAGACCCAGTACTTC
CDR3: CASSYGDIETQYF

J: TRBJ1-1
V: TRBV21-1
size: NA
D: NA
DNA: TGTGCCAGCAGCCCCCGGGACTGGGGTGTTTCTGAAGCTTTCTTT
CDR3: CASSPRDWGVSEAFF

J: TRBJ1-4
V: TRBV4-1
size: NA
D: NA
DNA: TGCGCCAGCAGCGAAAGACAGGTTAATGGAAAACTGTTTTTT
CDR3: CASSERQVNGKLFF

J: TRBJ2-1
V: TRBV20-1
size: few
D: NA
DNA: TGCAGTGTTTGGTTACGTACGTCGTCAGCGGGTGGAGGCAATGAGCAGTTCTTC
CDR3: CSVWLRTSSAGGGNEQFF

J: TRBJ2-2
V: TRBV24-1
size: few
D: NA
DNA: TGTGCCACCAGTGACGAGAGCAGGGCGTTGTCCGGGGAGCTGTTTTTT
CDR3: CATSDESRALSGELFF

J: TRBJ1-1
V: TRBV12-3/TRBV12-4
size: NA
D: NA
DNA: TGTGCCAGCAGTTATGTCCAGATCACTGAAGCTTTCTTT
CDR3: CASSYVQITEAFF

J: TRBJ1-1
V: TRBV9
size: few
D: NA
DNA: TGTGCCAGCAGCGTAGTTCGAGGGGCAGCTGAAGCTTTCTTT
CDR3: CASSVVRGAAEAFF

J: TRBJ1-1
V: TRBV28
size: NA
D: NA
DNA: TGTGCCAGCAGTTTCGTCCGTATTGGGAGAGTTGATGAAGCTTTCTTT
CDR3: CASSFVRIGRVDEAFF